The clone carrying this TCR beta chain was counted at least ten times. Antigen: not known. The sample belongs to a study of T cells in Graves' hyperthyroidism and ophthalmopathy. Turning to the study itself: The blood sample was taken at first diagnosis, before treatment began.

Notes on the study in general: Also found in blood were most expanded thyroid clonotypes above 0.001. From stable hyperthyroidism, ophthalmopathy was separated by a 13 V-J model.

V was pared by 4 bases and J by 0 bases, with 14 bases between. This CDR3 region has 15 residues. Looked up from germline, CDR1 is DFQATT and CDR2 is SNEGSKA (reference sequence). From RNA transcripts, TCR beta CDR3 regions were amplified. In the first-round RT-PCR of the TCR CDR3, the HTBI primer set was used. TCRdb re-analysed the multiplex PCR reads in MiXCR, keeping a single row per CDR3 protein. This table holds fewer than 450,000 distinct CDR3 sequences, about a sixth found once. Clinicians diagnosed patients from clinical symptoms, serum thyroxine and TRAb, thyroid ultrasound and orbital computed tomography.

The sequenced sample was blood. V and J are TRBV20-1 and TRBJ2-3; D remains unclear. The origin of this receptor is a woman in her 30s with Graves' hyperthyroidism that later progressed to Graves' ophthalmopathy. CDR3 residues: CSANSGGSSTDTQYF. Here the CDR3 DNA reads TGCAGTGCTAATTCTGGCGGATCTAGCACAGATACGCAGTATTTT.